This is a list of T cell receptor beta chains from one sample in a study of blood T cell repertoires in COVID-19. Using immunoSEQ multiplex PCR, the repertoire was profiled, and TCRdb retains in-frame clones only, with some absent. Among around 440,000 clones listed, 70% to 90% were seen once. The sequencing sample was made of peripheral blood. These receptor sequences come from a woman aged 50 to 60 with COVID-19, enrolled during active disease. The conserved cysteine and the conserved F or W are not part of the CDR3 here. Size values are once, few and many counts, or a class for expanded clones, and some rows have none.

CDR3aa	abundance	v_gene	j_gene
ASSPGPGLESSDTQY	few	TRBV4-1	TRBJ2-3
ASSFDRNTEAF	.	TRBV12-3/TRBV12-4	TRBJ1-1
ASSLYGGYGYT	.	TRBV5-6	TRBJ1-2
ASSPQGADSPLH	.	TRBV11-2	TRBJ1-6
ASSSDRVRNTGELF	.	TRBV7-3	TRBJ2-2
ASSDLKFRSGDEKLF	.	TRBV6-1	TRBJ1-4
AWSAGTGAPH	.	TRBV30	TRBJ1-5
ASSLQSTDTQY	.	TRBV28	TRBJ2-3
ASSPGTGTGEQY	.	TRBV27	TRBJ2-7
AAYSGVLSEKLF	.	TRBV28	TRBJ1-4
AWSVGTVVQETQY	.	TRBV30	TRBJ2-5
ASSMGVSEAF	.	TRBV5-5	TRBJ1-1
ASSMDRGPGDTEAF	.	TRBV19	TRBJ1-1
SASNPESRAGNTIY	.	TRBV20-1	TRBJ1-3
ASSELTGNSPLH	few	TRBV6-1	TRBJ1-6
ASSLQGNTEAF	.	TRBV7-2	TRBJ1-1
ASSPVPTYNEQF	.	TRBV18	TRBJ2-1
ASSQDIGGGYGYT	once	TRBV4-2	TRBJ1-2
ASSWADRAVYEQY	.	TRBV19	TRBJ2-7
ASSDGSETEAF	.	TRBV5-1	TRBJ1-1
ATGGTSGVYEQF	.	TRBV2	TRBJ2-1
ASSVRRTPEAF	.	TRBV2	TRBJ1-1
AWRELGGGLGGQF	.	TRBV30	TRBJ2-1
ASSSQRGGYTGELF	once	TRBV7-9	TRBJ2-2
ASGFPSVSTGSGNTIY	.	TRBV12-5	TRBJ1-3
ASSPTWTSGPSYEQY	.	TRBV27	TRBJ2-7
ASSLDLKQY	.	TRBV11-2	TRBJ2-3
ASSDRRPSGLAGASYEQY	.	TRBV2	TRBJ2-7
ASSEFAGLPQH	.	TRBV6-1	TRBJ1-5
ASSPDIATYGYT	.	TRBV3-1/TRBV3-2	TRBJ1-2
ASSARPEAGANQNEQF	.	TRBV7-6	TRBJ2-1
ASSIDRDRLYEQY	.	TRBV19	TRBJ2-7
ASSVQVNTEAF	.	TRBV11-1	TRBJ1-1
ATTDLGGLTDTQY	.	TRBV15	TRBJ2-3
ASSAGQEYGYT	.	TRBV9	TRBJ1-2
ASGLLDNSEQF	.	TRBV12-5	TRBJ2-1
ASSSTANTEAF	.	TRBV5-1	TRBJ1-1
ASSIRGDADTQY	.	TRBV19	TRBJ2-3
ASSYDGRGGRTQY	.	TRBV6-5	TRBJ2-3
ASRQTGSNEQF	.	TRBV28	TRBJ2-1
ASRRGEAF	.	TRBV2	TRBJ1-1
ASSFPYSPLH	.	TRBV27	TRBJ1-6
AVSERTPNSPLH	.	TRBV2	TRBJ1-6
ASSPLPLSSYEQY	.	TRBV6-5	TRBJ2-7
ASSYSGSPSGNTIY	.	TRBV6-5	TRBJ1-3
ASSEARAGEQF	.	TRBV6-1	TRBJ2-1